This note documents a single TCR beta chain sequence. The entry originates in a study of blood T cell repertoires in COVID-19. Across the study: From the United States, Italy and Spain came samples of acute and convalescent COVID-19.

Germline V CDR1 and CDR2: WSHSY, SAAADI. Trimming left V 6 bases short and J 5 bases short, with 11 bases between. CDR3 length equals 13 residues. Per the authors' pipeline: Using reference gene primer amplification, nucleated cell counts were estimated. TCRdb's table, derived via immunoSEQ multiplex PCR, lists solely in-frame clones and lacks some. V and J calls and clone size are those listed in that table; D and trimming were worked out from the DNA. The repertoire consists of 150,000 to 200,000 clones, with around 82% occurring once and the leading ten covering 7%. This TCR was sampled from a middle-aged woman with COVID-19, enrolled during active disease. J is TRBJ1-5 and V is TRBV10-2; D is perhaps TRBD1 (6 bases). The source material was peripheral blood. DNA for the CDR3: TGCGCCAGCAGGACAGGTTCCGATCAGCCCCAGCATTTT. Translation: CASRTGSDQPQHF.